This T cell receptor beta chain was recovered during a study of T cell responses to AZD1222 COVID-19 vaccine. Regarding the study as a whole: Repertoire sampling was restricted to post-peak T cell response timepoints. Most donors were white British, females outnumbered males, and clonal diversity was possibly underestimated. Variant regions that are unmutated are reportedly the target of nearly half of spike-specific TCRs. Spike-wide vaccine-associated CD4 TCRs dominated at 160-218 and 743-854.

Remarks on this clone: Its antigen remains unknown.

Sequenced by immunoSEQ multiplex PCR; TCRdb stores in-frame clones only, minus some. The data contain 120,000 or so clones, about 88% of them singletons. Unmatched junction bases numbered 9, after V lost 0 bases and J lost 7 bases. Germline CDR1 MGHRA, CDR2 YSYEKL. The CDR3 is 16 residues long. The chain links TRBV4-1 to TRBJ1-5, with 7 bases aligning to TRBD1. Sample: peripheral blood, taken 28 days after the second AZD1222 dose. The TCR comes from an adult who received the AZD1222 COVID-19 vaccine. The CDR3 region has the DNA TGCGCCAGCAGCCAAGAGGAGGGGGCCAGGCCCCAGCCCCAGCATTTT. Translating gives CASSQEEGARPQPQHF.